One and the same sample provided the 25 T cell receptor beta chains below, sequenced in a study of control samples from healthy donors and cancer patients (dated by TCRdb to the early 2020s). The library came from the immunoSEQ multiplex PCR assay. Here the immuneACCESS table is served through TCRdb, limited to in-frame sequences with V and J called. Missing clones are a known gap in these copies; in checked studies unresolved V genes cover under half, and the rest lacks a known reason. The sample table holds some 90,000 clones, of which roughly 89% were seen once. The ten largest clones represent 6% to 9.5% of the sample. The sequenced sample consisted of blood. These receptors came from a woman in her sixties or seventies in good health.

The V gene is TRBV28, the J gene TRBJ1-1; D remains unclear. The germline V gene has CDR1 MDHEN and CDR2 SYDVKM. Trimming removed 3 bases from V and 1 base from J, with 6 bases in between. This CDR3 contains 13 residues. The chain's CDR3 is CASSFITNTEAFF. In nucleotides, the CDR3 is TGTGCCAGCAGTTTTATCACGAACACTGAAGCTTTCTTT. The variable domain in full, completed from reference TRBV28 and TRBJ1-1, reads DVKVTQSSRYLVKRTGEKVFLECVQDMDHENMFWYRQDPGLGLRLIYFSYDVKMKEKGDIPEGYSVSREKKERFSLILESASTNQTSMYLCASSFITNTEAFFGQGTRLTVV.

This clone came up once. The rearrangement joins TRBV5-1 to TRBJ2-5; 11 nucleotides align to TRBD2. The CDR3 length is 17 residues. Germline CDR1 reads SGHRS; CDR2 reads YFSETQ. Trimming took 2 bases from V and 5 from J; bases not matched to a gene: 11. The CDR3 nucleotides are TGCGCCAGCAGCTTTCTTGGGACTAGCGGTGCGTGGGAGACCCAGTACTTC. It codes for CASSFLGTSGAWETQYF.

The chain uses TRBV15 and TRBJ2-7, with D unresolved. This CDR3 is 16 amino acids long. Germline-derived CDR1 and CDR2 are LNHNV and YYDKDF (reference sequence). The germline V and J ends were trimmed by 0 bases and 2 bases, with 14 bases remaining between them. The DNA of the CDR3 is TGTGCCACCAGCAGAGATTTCGTAGCCACCGCCTACGAGCAGTACTTC. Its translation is CATSRDFVATAYEQYF.

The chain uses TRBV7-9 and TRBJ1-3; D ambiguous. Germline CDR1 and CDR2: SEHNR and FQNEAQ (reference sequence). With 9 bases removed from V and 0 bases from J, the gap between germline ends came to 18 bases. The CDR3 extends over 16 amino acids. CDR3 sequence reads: CASAYRKGSSGNTIYF. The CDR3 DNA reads TGTGCCAGTGCTTACCGCAAAGGCAGCTCTGGAAACACCATATATTTT.

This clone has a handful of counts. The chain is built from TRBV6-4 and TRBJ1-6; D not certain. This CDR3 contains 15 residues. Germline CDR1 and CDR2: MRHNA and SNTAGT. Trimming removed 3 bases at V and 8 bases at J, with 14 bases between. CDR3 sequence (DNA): TGTGCCAGCAGTGATATCTCGGGAGGTGATTCACCCCTCCACTTT. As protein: CASSDISGGDSPLHF.

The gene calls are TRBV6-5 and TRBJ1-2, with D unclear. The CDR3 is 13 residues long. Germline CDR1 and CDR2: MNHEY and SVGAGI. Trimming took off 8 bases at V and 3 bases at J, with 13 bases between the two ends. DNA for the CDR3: TGTGCCAGCTACAAAGAAAGGGACTATGGCTACACCTTC. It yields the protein CASYKERDYGYTF.

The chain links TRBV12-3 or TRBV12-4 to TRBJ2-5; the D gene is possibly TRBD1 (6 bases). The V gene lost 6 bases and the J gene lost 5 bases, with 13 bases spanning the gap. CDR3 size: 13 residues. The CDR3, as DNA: TGTGCCAGCAGGTCTACAGGGCGGGAGACCCAGTACTTC. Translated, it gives CASRSTGRETQYF.

The CDR3 sequence: CASSSYGQGSYEQYF. CDR3 coding DNA: TGCGCCAGCAGCTCCTATGGACAGGGGTCATACGAGCAGTACTTC. The chain has TRBV5-1 and TRBJ2-7, with 9 bases identical to TRBD1. The CDR3 loop spans 15 amino acids. Germline assignment: CDR1 SGHRS and CDR2 YFSETQ. V gave up 3 bases and J gave up 4 bases; unmatched junction bases: 8.

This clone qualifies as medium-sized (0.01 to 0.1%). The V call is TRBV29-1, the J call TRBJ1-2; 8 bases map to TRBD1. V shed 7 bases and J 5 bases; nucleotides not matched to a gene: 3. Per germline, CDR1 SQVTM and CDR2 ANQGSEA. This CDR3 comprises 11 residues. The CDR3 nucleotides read TGCAGCGGACAGGGGTTATATGGCTACACCTTC. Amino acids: CSGQGLYGYTF.

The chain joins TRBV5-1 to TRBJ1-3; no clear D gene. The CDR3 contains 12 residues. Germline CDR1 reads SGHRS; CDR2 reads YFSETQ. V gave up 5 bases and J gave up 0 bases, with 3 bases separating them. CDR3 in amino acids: CASRDSGNTIYF. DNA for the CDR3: TGCGCCAGCAGGGACTCTGGAAACACCATATATTTT.

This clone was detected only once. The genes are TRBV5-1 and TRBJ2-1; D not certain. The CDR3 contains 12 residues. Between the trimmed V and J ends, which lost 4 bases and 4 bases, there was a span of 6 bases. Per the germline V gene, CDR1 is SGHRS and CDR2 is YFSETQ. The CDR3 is CASSDTYNEQFF. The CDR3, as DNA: TGCGCCAGCAGCGACACTTACAATGAGCAGTTCTTC. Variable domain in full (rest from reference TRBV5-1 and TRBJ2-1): KAGVTQTPRYLIKTRGQQVTLSCSPISGHRSVSWYQQTPGQGLQFLFEYFSETQRNKGNFPGRFSGRQFSNSRSEMNVSTLELGDSALYLCASSDTYNEQFFGPGTRLTVL.

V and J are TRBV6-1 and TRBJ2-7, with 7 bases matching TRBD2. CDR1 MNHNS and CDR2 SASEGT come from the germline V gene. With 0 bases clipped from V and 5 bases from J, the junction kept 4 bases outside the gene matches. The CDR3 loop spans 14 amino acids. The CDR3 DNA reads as TGTGCCAGCAGTGAAGCGGGAGGGCCCAACGAGCAGTACTTC. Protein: CASSEAGGPNEQYF.

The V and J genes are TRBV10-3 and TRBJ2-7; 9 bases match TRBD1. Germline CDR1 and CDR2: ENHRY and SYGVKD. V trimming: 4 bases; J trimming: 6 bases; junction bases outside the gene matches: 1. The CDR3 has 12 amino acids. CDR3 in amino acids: CAISGQGGEQYF. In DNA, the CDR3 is TGTGCCATCAGTGGACAGGGGGGCGAGCAGTACTTC.

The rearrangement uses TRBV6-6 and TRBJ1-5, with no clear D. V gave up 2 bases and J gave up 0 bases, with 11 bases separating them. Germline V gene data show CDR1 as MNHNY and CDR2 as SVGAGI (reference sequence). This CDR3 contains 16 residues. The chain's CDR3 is CASSYQQRVSNQPQHF. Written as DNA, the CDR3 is TGTGCCAGCAGTTACCAACAGAGAGTTAGCAATCAGCCCCAGCATTTT.

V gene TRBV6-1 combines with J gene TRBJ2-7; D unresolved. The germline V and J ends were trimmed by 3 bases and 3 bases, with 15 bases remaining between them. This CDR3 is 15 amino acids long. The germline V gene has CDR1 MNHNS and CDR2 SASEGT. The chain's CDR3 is CASSDEISGIYEQYF. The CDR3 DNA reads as TGTGCCAGCAGTGATGAGATATCTGGGATCTACGAGCAGTACTTC.

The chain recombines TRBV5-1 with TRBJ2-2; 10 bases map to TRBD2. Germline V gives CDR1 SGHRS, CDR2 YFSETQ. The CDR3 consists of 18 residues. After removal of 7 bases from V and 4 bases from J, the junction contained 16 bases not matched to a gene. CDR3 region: CASSRLVAGGSSTGELFF. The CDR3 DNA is TGCGCCAGCTCAAGGTTAGTAGCGGGAGGATCGAGCACCGGGGAGCTGTTTTTT.

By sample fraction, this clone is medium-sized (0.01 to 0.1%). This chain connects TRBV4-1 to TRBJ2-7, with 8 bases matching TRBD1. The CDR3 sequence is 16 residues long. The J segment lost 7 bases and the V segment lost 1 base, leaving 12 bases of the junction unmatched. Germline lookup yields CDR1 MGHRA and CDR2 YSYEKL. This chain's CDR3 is CASSQGPGQGSREQYF. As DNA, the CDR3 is TGCGCCAGCAGCCAAGGGCCCGGACAGGGTTCGAGGGAGCAGTACTTC.

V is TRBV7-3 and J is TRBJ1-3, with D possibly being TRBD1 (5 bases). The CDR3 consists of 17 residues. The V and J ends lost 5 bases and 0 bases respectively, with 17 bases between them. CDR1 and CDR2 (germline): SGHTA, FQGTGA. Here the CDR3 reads CASSQGREGSSGNTIYF. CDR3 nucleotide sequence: TGTGCCAGCAGCCAAGGGCGGGAGGGGTCCTCTGGAAACACCATATATTTT.

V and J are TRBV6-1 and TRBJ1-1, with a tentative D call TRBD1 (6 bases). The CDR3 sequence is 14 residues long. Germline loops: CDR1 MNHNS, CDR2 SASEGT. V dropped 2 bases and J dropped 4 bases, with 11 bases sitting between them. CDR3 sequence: CASSERGESTEAFF. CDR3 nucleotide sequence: TGTGCCAGCAGTGAAAGGGGGGAGAGCACTGAAGCTTTCTTT.

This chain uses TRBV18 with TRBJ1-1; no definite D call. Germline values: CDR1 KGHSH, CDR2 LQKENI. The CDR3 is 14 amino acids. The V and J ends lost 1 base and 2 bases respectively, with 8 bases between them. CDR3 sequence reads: CASSPQAANTEAFF. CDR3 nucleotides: TGTGCCAGCTCACCACAAGCCGCCAACACTGAAGCTTTCTTT.

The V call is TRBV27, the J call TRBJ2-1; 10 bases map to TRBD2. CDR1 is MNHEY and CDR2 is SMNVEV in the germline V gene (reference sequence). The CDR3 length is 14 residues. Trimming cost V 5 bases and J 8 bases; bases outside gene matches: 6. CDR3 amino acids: CASSHKREGHEQFF. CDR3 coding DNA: TGTGCCAGCAGTCACAAGCGGGAGGGCCATGAGCAGTTCTTC.

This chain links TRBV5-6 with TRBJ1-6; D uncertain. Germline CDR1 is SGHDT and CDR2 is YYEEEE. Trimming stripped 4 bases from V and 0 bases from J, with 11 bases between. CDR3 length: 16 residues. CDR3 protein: CASSAAKGSYNSPLHF. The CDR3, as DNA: TGTGCCAGCAGCGCCGCAAAGGGCTCCTATAATTCACCCCTCCACTTT.

CDR3 in amino acids: CATSGQMYYGYTF. CDR3 nucleotides: TGTGCCACCAGTGGTCAGATGTACTATGGCTACACCTTC. The chain is built from TRBV24-1 and TRBJ1-2, with D hard to call. The CDR3 has 13 amino acids. Germline CDR1 and CDR2: KGHDR and SFDVKD. Trimming left V 5 bases short and J 3 bases short, with 9 bases between.

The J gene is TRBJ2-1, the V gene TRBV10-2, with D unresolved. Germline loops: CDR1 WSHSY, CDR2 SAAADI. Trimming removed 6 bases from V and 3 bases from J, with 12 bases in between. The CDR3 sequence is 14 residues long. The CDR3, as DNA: TGCGCCAGCAGCTCGGGCAAAAACTACAATGAGCAGTTCTTC. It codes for CASSSGKNYNEQFF.

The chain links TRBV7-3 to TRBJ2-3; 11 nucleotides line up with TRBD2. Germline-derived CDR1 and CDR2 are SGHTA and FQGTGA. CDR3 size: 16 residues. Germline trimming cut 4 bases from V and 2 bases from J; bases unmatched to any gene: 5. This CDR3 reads CASSSGLAANTDTQYF. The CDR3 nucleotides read TGTGCCAGCAGCTCGGGACTAGCGGCTAACACAGATACGCAGTATTTT.